Listed below are T cell receptor beta chains from one sample, sequenced in a study of T cells in localized non-small cell lung cancer. The data were produced by immunoSEQ multiplex PCR, yet TCRdb's version contains in-frame clones alone and is incomplete. The sample shows over 1,100 clones, approximately 26% of them seen only once. Sequencing used normal lung tissue next to the tumor, obtained before any cancer treatment. The receptors stem from a woman between 18 and 55 years old with stage III lung adenocarcinoma. Each CDR3 is given with its conserved first and last residue. The D gene is left open where the match is weak. Not all rows give a size; the values are once, few, many and, for expanded clones, a class.

J,D,V,size,length,CDR3,DNA
TRBJ2-3,TRBD2,TRBV12-5,NA,15,CASGLQRGNTDTQYF,TGTGCTAGTGGTTTGCAGCGGGGGAACACAGATACGCAGTATTTT
TRBJ2-2,NA,TRBV11-3,NA,14,CASSRGTVTGELFF,TGTGCCAGCAGCCGTGGGACTGTAACCGGGGAGCTGTTTTTT
TRBJ1-5,NA,TRBV11-3,large,15,CASSVQGYSNQPQHF,TGTGCCAGCAGCGTGCAGGGTTATAGCAATCAGCCCCAGCATTTT
TRBJ2-1,TRBD1,TRBV9,few,19,CASVLFDRVFAAGNNEQFF,TGTGCCAGCGTGTTATTTGACAGGGTATTTGCCGCGGGCAACAATGAGCAGTTCTTC
TRBJ2-1,TRBD1,TRBV29-1,NA,14,CSVPDRENIGEQFF,TGCAGCGTCCCGGACAGGGAGAATATTGGTGAGCAGTTCTTC
TRBJ2-3,NA,TRBV11-3,few,16,CASSPRGSGSTDTQYF,TGTGCCAGCAGCCCTCGGGGTAGCGGAAGCACAGATACGCAGTATTTT
TRBJ2-6,NA,TRBV15,NA,14,CATKTYSGANVLTF,TGTGCCACCAAGACCTACTCTGGGGCCAACGTCCTGACTTTC
TRBJ2-5,TRBD2,TRBV11-3,few,15,CASSLGRGIQETQYF,TGTGCCAGCAGCTTGGGGCGGGGGATCCAAGAGACCCAGTACTTC
TRBJ2-2,NA,TRBV30,NA,12,CAWSVRTGELFF,TGTGCCTGGAGTGTACGCACCGGGGAGCTGTTTTTT
TRBJ1-1,TRBD1,TRBV5-1,NA,16,CASSLGDRTWGTQAFF,TGCGCCAGCAGCTTGGGGGACAGGACTTGGGGGACCCAAGCTTTCTTT
TRBJ1-6,NA,TRBV9,NA,15,CASSVDRVNNSPLHF,TGTGCCAGCAGCGTAGATAGAGTGAATAATTCACCCCTCCACTTT
TRBJ2-1,NA,TRBV9,few,14,CASSETGTGNEQFF,TGTGCCAGCAGTGAAACGGGAACGGGGAATGAGCAGTTCTTC
TRBJ1-1,NA,TRBV19,NA,13,CASRDQIDTEAFF,TGTGCCAGTAGGGACCAAATAGACACTGAAGCTTTCTTT
TRBJ1-4,NA,TRBV15,NA,15,CATSRDRGVNEKLFF,TGTGCCACCAGCAGAGATAGGGGGGTGAATGAAAAACTGTTTTTT
TRBJ2-6,NA,TRBV11-3,few,16,CASRNMGPPSANVLTF,TGTGCCAGCAGGAACATGGGACCGCCCTCTGCCAACGTCCTGACTTTC
TRBJ1-1,NA,TRBV9,medium-sized,16,CASSPPGSKGNTEAFF,TGTGCCAGCAGCCCTCCGGGATCCAAGGGGAACACTGAAGCTTTCTTT
TRBJ2-5,NA,TRBV6-8,few,14,CASSEETARKTQYF,TGTGCCAGCAGTGAGGAAACAGCCAGAAAGACCCAGTACTTC
TRBJ2-3,NA,TRBV11-3,medium-sized,16,CASSFRGPTSTDTQYF,TGTGCCAGCAGCTTTCGAGGGCCTACTAGCACAGATACGCAGTATTTT
TRBJ1-2,NA,TRBV29-1,few,16,CSVVRQPQIFNYGYTF,TGCAGCGTTGTTCGACAGCCGCAAATTTTTAACTATGGCTACACCTTC
TRBJ2-1,NA,TRBV11-3,medium-sized,15,CASSSSPSSYNEQFF,TGTGCCAGCAGCTCCTCACCGAGCTCCTACAATGAGCAGTTCTTC
TRBJ2-7,NA,TRBV11-3,medium-sized,14,CASSRGLPTGEQYF,TGTGCCAGCTCCCGAGGCCTACCTACCGGGGAGCAGTACTTC
TRBJ2-1,TRBD1,TRBV11-3,few,14,CASSLGTGYNEQFF,TGTGCCAGCAGCTTGGGGACAGGGTACAATGAGCAGTTCTTC
TRBJ2-1,TRBD1,TRBV5-1,once,17,CASSYPLAGGSYNEQFF,TGCGCCAGCAGCTACCCTCTGGCAGGGGGCTCCTACAATGAGCAGTTCTTC
TRBJ2-1,TRBD1,TRBV18,few,15,CASSPLNDRDNEQFF,TGTGCCAGCTCACCACTAAATGACAGGGACAATGAGCAGTTCTTC
TRBJ2-5,NA,TRBV6-8,NA,14,CASSPRHFGETQYF,TGTGCCAGCAGCCCGAGACACTTCGGTGAGACCCAGTACTTC
TRBJ2-3,TRBD2,TRBV6-8,NA,16,CASSRGGGLATDTQYF,TGTGCCAGCAGCCGAGGAGGAGGACTAGCCACAGATACGCAGTATTTT
TRBJ2-5,TRBD2,TRBV11-3,NA,14,CASSPRTSGETQYF,TGTGCCAGCAGCCCTCGGACTAGCGGGGAGACCCAGTACTTC